Reported below is one TCR beta chain. The specificity of this receptor is unknown. Qualities for individual bases were not recorded, and no much larger clone is one base off. The library was obtained by the immunoSEQ multiplex PCR assay. For the multiplex PCR, a mixture combining 60 forward primers for TCR Vbeta segments and 13 reverse primers for TCR Jbeta segments was used. A multiplex PCR assay on genomic DNA amplified the CDR3 region of rearranged TCR beta genes. The amplified TCR beta libraries were sequenced on the Illumina HiSeq System as 87-base-pair reads. In the paper's pipeline: A later analysis counted some 80 million unique TCR beta chains across the 550 to 800 repertoires, and around 12 million of these chains were shared by at least two donors. A nearest-neighbor algorithm error-corrected the raw reads and collapsed the reads into unique sequences, merging closely related sequences to remove PCR and sequencing errors. V, D and J gene segments were assigned by aligning CDR3 sequences to IMGT reference sequences. Each retained sequence needed at least a six-nucleotide match to both a V gene segment and a J gene segment. A rearrangement counted as productive if the CDR3 had no stop codons and remained in frame with V and J, and every other rearrangement counted as non-productive. CDR3 was defined according to IMGT convention as the region running from the second conserved V-encoded cysteine to the conserved J-encoded phenylalanine. The earlier analysis of a few hundred of the donors excluded any sequence lacking an unambiguous match to a single V gene segment. An earlier analysis of around 600 of the donors classified V segments as functional when productive rearrangements were above 56.7% and as segregating when the standard deviation between donors was above 5%. A statistical classification framework was developed to diagnose cytomegalovirus status using the catalog of TCR beta chain sequences. A later analysis assigned V and J genes by comparing TCR nucleotide sequences with IMGT/GENE-DB human TR gene sequences. A later analysis assigned CDR3 sequences and most-parsimonious VDJ recombination scenarios with the TCRdist pipeline. In a later analysis, each TCR beta chain was defined by its CDR3 amino acid sequence together with its V-gene family, and reads lacking a unique V-gene family were excluded. As a way to deal with suspected cross-contamination and a sequencing artifact, a later analysis dropped over 550 nucleotide sequences that were highly shared and had low generation probability. In a later analysis, a clonal expansion index was calculated for each public chain from normalized within-repertoire ranks of inferred template counts. In a later analysis, generation probabilities were computed using a VDJ recombination model fitted to out-of-frame rearrangements, and the results were checked against IGoR. In a later analysis, hypergeometric tests were used to score TCR-TCR, TCR-HLA and TCR-CMV co-occurrence, with a repertoire-size bias correction applied to TCR pairs. A later analysis estimated false discovery rates by permuting HLA or CMV assignments 20 times. In a later analysis, co-occurring TCRs were grouped with DBSCAN, and TCRdist sequence similarity was added when clustering was performed within HLA-allele-positive subsets. Repertoires with fewer than 30,000 or more than 120,000 public chains were left out of co-occurrence clustering, as were about five repertoires with anomalous nucleotide sharing. TCRdb took this table from immuneACCESS and kept in-frame rearrangements with V and J called. Such tables lack part of the clones; where checked against another copy, unresolved V genes explain under half of the gap, and the rest is unexplained. V and J calls and clone size are those listed in that table; D and trimming were worked out from the DNA. This sample is represented by tens of thousands of clones; 72% of them were singletons. The top ten constitute 4.9% of the sample.

In total, roughly 710 healthy bone marrow donors made up the cohort. At the time of sampling, all cohort members were nominally healthy, though unrecorded immune exposures were likely present. The donor tested CMV seropositive, placing the donor among the 289 seropositive members of the cohort. A peripheral blood sample was provided by each donor, and peripheral blood mononuclear cells were used for TCR beta sequencing. The Qiagen DNeasy Blood Extraction Kit was used to extract genomic DNA from the blood cell samples. This record comes from a study of cytomegalovirus exposure and HLA in healthy donors (dated by TCRdb to about 2017). Regarding the complete study: According to an earlier analysis of 587 of the donors, 150 million to 200 million T cells yielded 90 million to 140 million unique TCR beta sequences and roughly 280 Gb of sequence data. In a later analysis, previously published TCR beta repertoires from 550 to 700 donors were re-analyzed and high-resolution HLA genotyping was added so that TCR occurrence patterns could be studied. In a later genetic analysis, genome-wide SNP genotypes for about three fifths of the 666 donors were used, and that subset was treated as a discovery cohort. All discovery cohort repertoires had been generated using a single sequencing platform. Among 300 to 450 genotyped donors of the cohort, an average of 235,054 unique TCR beta nucleotide sequences were sequenced per donor, approximately 20% of them non-productive. The study profiled the T cell repertoires of about 640 subjects by immunosequencing and related them to cytomegalovirus serostatus. An earlier analysis of fewer than 750 of the donors used high-throughput TCR beta sequencing to judge whether each TCR beta V gene segment behaved as functional or pseudogenic. Of the roughly 390 genotyped donors, over 80% were placed in the genetic ancestry cluster associated with self-reported Caucasian donors. The study was designed to test whether signatures of past pathogen exposure could be identified by cataloging public T cell receptors. HLA typing covered class I and class II loci at four-digit resolution. Typing coverage varied by locus: roughly 620-640 donors for A, B, C, DRB1 and DQB1; 500 to 550 for DQA1; approximately 610 for DPA1; around 450 for DPB1. Donor age, sex, ethnicity and CMV serostatus were collected together with the repertoire data. The later analysis used no new phenotypic data to find candidate immune exposures, relying instead on TCR beta sequences and their occurrence across donors. About 280 gigabases of sequencing data and approximately 80 million unique TCR sequences were included in an early release covering 500 to 750 HLA-typed donors. Besides the first cohort of roughly 640 subjects, a separate validation cohort made up of some 110 different subjects was used. High-throughput TCR immunosequencing, statistical association of individual TCRs with disease status, and machine learning were combined to predict cytomegalovirus infection status. Several DR-DQ haplotypes were treated as single units for association and clustering because of strong linkage in the cohort.

Paper-wide results and their limitations: HLA typing was unavailable for some donors at each locus, so association tests used only the typed subset. It was suggested by the authors that the approach could potentially be generalized to other disease states and immunological phenotypes. When HLA alleles, especially DR and DQ, strongly co-occurred, attributing TCR associations to individual alleles was difficult. In a later genetic analysis, fewer N-insertions in productive TCRs were reported among donors in an Asian-associated ancestry cluster than the approximately 670-donor mean. The cohort was sequenced for TCR beta chains only, and without alpha or paired-chain data the features that could be detected were limited. Linkage disequilibrium might explain the correlated functional status among segregating V segments, but an unknown experimental factor could not be excluded. Most TCR sequences were seen in very few donors, while some public TCRs were found in many individuals. For the cohort, immune exposure information was limited to CMV serostatus. In both the original and validation cohorts, the classifier was reported to diagnose cytomegalovirus status with high specificity and sensitivity. A cluster of highly shared sequence variants was judged likely to represent a technical artifact of the sequencing pipeline. A further reported finding was that TCR beta sequences accurately predicted the HLA-A and HLA-B alleles for most subjects in the first cohort. Sequencing depth was assumed to be roughly uniform across donors in the presence/absence analyses, though that assumption may not hold. Because the 87-base-pair reads could not distinguish some IMGT-functional V segments, including TRBV6-2 and TRBV6-3, those segments were excluded. Broadly in line with IMGT annotations, most TCR beta V segments showed up in productive rearrangements about 87% or about 30% of the time in an earlier analysis of several hundred of the donors. A later analysis associated 15,000 or so TCR beta sequences with specific HLA alleles at a false discovery rate of 0.05. In a later analysis, HLA-associated TCR beta chains showed more clonal expansion and lower generation probabilities than non-associated chains that were equally common. A later analysis reported that several top co-occurrence clusters appeared linked to parvovirus B19, influenza, CMV and Epstein-Barr virus. A few of the identified cytomegalovirus-associated TCR beta chains were confirmed in vitro to be specific for cytomegalovirus antigens. Most CMV-associated TCR beta chains appeared to be HLA-restricted in a later analysis, and the HLA associations seemed to be driven largely by CMV exposure. In the study, some 160 TCR beta chains were listed as associated with cytomegalovirus. Seventeen rarely observed V segments, including chromosome 9 orphons, were excluded from the earlier analysis of approximately 500 of the donors because counts were too low. According to a later analysis, TCR association rates differed among HLA loci, with DRB1 alleles showing the most associated TCRs and HLA-C alleles showing the fewest. V-gene and J-gene trimming of TCR beta chains was associated with a missense DCLRE1C variant in a later genetic analysis, and the association was replicated in an independent cohort.

The CDR3, cysteine through phenylalanine, is 14 amino acids long. The DNA shown is the 42-base CDR3, in frame from base 1. For this chain, trimming is 3 bases at the V end and 3 bases at the J end, and the number of junction bases without a gene match is 4. The germline V gene provides CDR1 SGHTA and CDR2 FQGNSA. The clonotype originates from a man in his fifties or sixties in good health and CMV-seropositive. The sample comprised PBMCs. The chain links TRBV7-2 with TRBJ1-1; TRBD1 fits 7 bases in the junction. The CDR3 reads CASSFRDRYTEAFF. The DNA is as follows: TGTGCCAGCAGCTTCCGGGACAGATACACTGAAGCTTTCTTT. Reference TRBV7-2 and TRBJ1-1 genes cover what lies past the CDR3, so the full variable domain is GAGVSQSPSNKVTEKGKDVELRCDPISGHTALYWYRQSLGQGLEFLIYFQGNSAPDKSGLPSDRFSAERTGGSVSTLTIQRTQQEDSAVYLCASSFRDRYTEAFFGQGTRLTVV.